The source of this T cell receptor (beta chain) is a study of cytomegalovirus exposure and HLA in healthy donors. Regarding the study as a whole: There were reportedly fewer N-insertions in an Asian-associated ancestry cluster than the roughly 670-donor mean, in a later analysis. Exclusion as indistinguishable affected some V segments, including TRBV6-2 and TRBV6-3.

The PCR made use of 60 Vbeta and 13 Jbeta primers. Here immunoSEQ multiplex PCR was the method, and the copy in TCRdb shows in-frame clones only, minus some. The sample includes about 140,000 clones, 70% to 75% of them seen just once. Comments on this clone: The antigen is unknown.

V was clipped by 5 bases and J by 0 bases, with 8 bases between them. CDR3 length: 14 residues. The germline gives CDR1 MGHRA, CDR2 YSYEKL. Donors in the study were healthy people who gave bone marrow. Specimen: PBMCs. This receptor was taken from a woman between 35 and 50 years old in good health and CMV-seronegative. The V call is TRBV4-1, the J call TRBJ1-5; D ambiguous. The CDR3 is CASSTVGSNQPQHF. CDR3 sequence (DNA): TGCGCCAGCAGCACAGTCGGTAGCAATCAGCCCCAGCATTTT.